In its sample, the clone carrying this T cell receptor beta chain was seen once. Its antigen is currently unknown. This entry is derived from a study of graft-versus-host responses after intestinal transplantation. The germline gives CDR1 DFQATT, CDR2 SNEGSKA (reference sequence). The CDR3 extends over 11 amino acids. V shed 6 bases and J shed 10 bases, with 15 bases lying between them. Overall study results and limits: Clonal ratios of graft-versus-host to host-versus-graft in allografts were high for patients exhibiting graft-donor T cell macrochimerism.

TCRdb keeps only in-frame clones here, not all; method: immunoSEQ multiplex PCR. This table holds about 100,000 clones, approximately 90% found once. This clonotype originated in a human donor who was the organ donor for an intestinal transplant. This chain connects TRBV20-1 to TRBJ1-1; no definite D call. The input for sequencing was unstimulated CD4+ T cells sorted from spleen or lymph node cells, taken before transplant. The CDR3 region has the DNA TGCAGTGCCAAGGATGGATTTAGAGCTTTCTTT. Its translation is CSAKDGFRAFF.